One sample yielded the 12 T cell receptor beta chains listed below, sequenced in a study of shared clonotypes between healthy human individuals (dated by TCRdb to the early 2020s). CD8 naive samples were obtained by positive selection for CCR7 among CD45RO-negative cells, yielding a CD45RA+CCR7+ population from which TemRA cells were excluded. The library was made by the immunoSEQ multiplex PCR assay. The clones in this table, taken by TCRdb from immuneACCESS, are in-frame only. Not every clone is retained; where verified, under half of the shortfall comes from an unresolved V gene, and the cause of the rest is unknown. Here the sample has 1.5 million to 2.5 million clones; roughly 94% occur a single time. The ten biggest clones cover 0.95% to 1.5% of the sample. The source material was naive CD8+ T cells sorted from blood. What this sample's cell subset or site label stands for: CD45RA+CCR7+. The receptors originated from a man between 18 and 35 years old in good health.

This chain uses TRBV27 with TRBJ2-7, with D possibly TRBD1 on 6 matching bases. Trimming took 3 bases from V and 1 from J, leaving 13 bases between them. Germline lookup yields CDR1 MNHEY and CDR2 SMNVEV (reference sequence). This CDR3 spans 15 amino acids. The DNA for the CDR3 is TGTGCCAGCAGTTTGCAGGGAAGGGGGTCCTACGAGCAGTACTTC. Amino acids: CASSLQGRGSYEQYF.

Notes on this clone: This specimen includes other DNA sequences encoding the same CDR3. This CDR3 is CASSLDGANVLTF. The CDR3 DNA sequence: TGCGCCAGCAGCTTGGACGGGGCCAACGTCCTGACTTTC. The chain links TRBV5-1 to TRBJ2-6; no clear D gene. CDR3 size: 13 residues. The germline V gene has CDR1 SGHRS and CDR2 YFSETQ. Between the trimmed V and J ends, which lost 0 bases and 4 bases, there was a span of 2 bases.

This chain joins TRBV28 and TRBJ2-7; 7 bases are a match to TRBD1. Germline CDR1 reads MDHEN; CDR2 reads SYDVKM. CDR3 length: 16 amino acids. V was pared by 1 base and J by 3 bases, with 9 bases of the junction left unmatched. The CDR3, as DNA: TGTGCCAGCAGTTTATCCTTGACAGGGCCCAGCTACGAGCAGTACTTC. It yields the protein CASSLSLTGPSYEQYF.

With respect to this clone: The same CDR3 also results from other DNA sequences found in this sample. V gene TRBV18 combines with J gene TRBJ2-7; 9 nucleotides match TRBD2. The CDR3 sequence is 14 residues long. The trim removed 3 bases at V and 1 base at J, leaving 1 base unmatched. The germline CDR1 and CDR2 sequences are KGHSH and LQKENI. In DNA, the CDR3 is TGTGCCAGCTCACCCGCGGGAGGGTCCTACGAGCAGTACTTC. Translation: CASSPAGGSYEQYF. The variable domain in full, completed from reference TRBV18 and TRBJ2-7, reads NAGVMQNPRHLVRRRGQEARLRCSPMKGHSHVYWYRQLPEEGLKFMVYLQKENIIDESGMPKERFSAEFPKEGPSILRIQQVVRGDSAAYFCASSPAGGSYEQYFGPGTRLTVT.

V usage is TRBV28 and J usage is TRBJ1-6; the D is unclear. V lost 0 bases and J 4 bases, leaving 7 bases between the germline ends. This CDR3 comprises 15 residues. The germline V gene encodes CDR1 MDHEN and CDR2 SYDVKM. The CDR3 protein is CASSLWADYNSPLHF. The CDR3 region has the DNA TGTGCCAGCAGTTTATGGGCGGATTATAATTCACCCCTCCACTTT.

This chain uses TRBV2 with TRBJ2-7; D uncertain. V was shortened by 0 bases and J by 4 bases, with 7 bases between the two germline ends. The length of the CDR3 is 13 residues. Germline lookup yields CDR1 SNHLY and CDR2 FYNNEI. Here the CDR3 reads CASSEAVDYEQYF. The CDR3 DNA sequence: TGTGCCAGCAGTGAAGCGGTCGATTACGAGCAGTACTTC.

The CDR3 sequence: CASSAGTGPNEQFF. In DNA form, the CDR3 reads TGTGCCAGCAGTGCCGGGACAGGGCCCAATGAGCAGTTCTTC. The chain carries TRBV6-5 and TRBJ2-1; TRBD1 matches at 9 bases. Unmatched junction bases numbered 5, after V lost 5 bases and J lost 6 bases. The CDR3 has 14 residues. The V gene's germline CDR1 is MNHEY and CDR2 SVGAGI.

The chain joins TRBV27 to TRBJ2-1; D tentatively fits TRBD1 or TRBD2 (5 bases each). The length of the CDR3 is 15 residues. Germline V lookup: CDR1 MNHEY, CDR2 SMNVEV (reference sequence). V dropped 6 bases and J dropped 7 bases, with 19 bases sitting between them. The CDR3 sequence is CASSHDSTWGNEQFF. The CDR3 coding sequence is TGTGCCAGCAGCCACGACTCCACCTGGGGGAATGAGCAGTTCTTC.

The V and J genes are TRBV13 and TRBJ2-5, with D tentatively TRBD1 or TRBD2 (5 bases each). Germline assignment: CDR1 PRHDT and CDR2 FYEKMQ (reference sequence). The CDR3 loop spans 14 amino acids. Trimming removed 8 bases from V and 5 bases from J, with 18 bases in between. Here the CDR3 DNA reads TGTGCCAGCTCACTGGGGAGTGGGGCGGAGACCCAGTACTTC. It is translated as CASSLGSGAETQYF. Looking up the rest from reference TRBV13 and TRBJ2-5 gives the full variable domain: AAGVIQSPRHLIKEKRETATLKCYPIPRHDTVYWYQQGPGQDPQFLISFYEKMQSDKGSIPDRFSAQQFSDYHSELNMSSLELGDSALYFCASSLGSGAETQYFGPGTRLLVL.

This clone was recorded once. The chain links TRBV29-1 to TRBJ2-7; 14 nucleotides match TRBD2. CDR1 SQVTM and CDR2 ANQGSEA come from the germline V gene. After removal of 4 bases from V and 3 bases from J, the junction contained 2 bases not matched to a gene. CDR3 length equals 14 residues. In nucleotides, the CDR3 is TGCAGCGTTGGTGGACTAGCGGGGGGCTACGAGCAGTACTTC. This gives the protein CSVGGLAGGYEQYF.

The chain recombines TRBV5-1 with TRBJ2-7, with a weak D call TRBD2 (6 bases). Trimming stripped 2 bases from V and 0 bases from J, with 15 bases between. Germline V lookup: CDR1 SGHRS, CDR2 YFSETQ. This CDR3 has 16 amino acids. This CDR3 is CASSLPVSGYSYEQYF. The CDR3 bases are TGCGCCAGCAGCTTACCGGTTAGCGGATACTCCTACGAGCAGTACTTC.

This clone was recorded only once. The chain employs TRBV5-1 and TRBJ1-3; unclear D gene. CDR1 and CDR2 from the germline V gene are SGHRS and YFSETQ. This CDR3 spans 15 amino acids. V lost 0 bases, J lost 8 bases, and 15 bases lay in between. CDR3 nucleotides: TGCGCCAGCAGCTTGGAATGGGGTAGCTTAGACACCATATATTTT. It yields the protein CASSLEWGSLDTIYF.